The 6 T cell receptor beta chains in this list originate from one sample, sequenced in a study of T-cell memory formation after mild COVID-19. Each CDR3 protein is one row after TCRdb ran MiXCR on the 5' RACE reads. The sample records around 200,000 distinct CDR3 sequences, around 9.5% being singletons. The sample was PBMCs or a T cell subset sorted from them (not recorded which). The receptors shown here come from a man aged 18-30 years who had mild COVID-19 (a few samples of this study predate the infection). Cell type and time point are not known.

This clonotype came up a few times. The chain couples TRBV24-1 to TRBJ2-2, with D unresolved. Looked up from germline, CDR1 is KGHDR and CDR2 is SFDVKD. V lost 10 bases and J 4 bases, leaving 9 bases between the germline ends. The CDR3 spans 12 residues. CDR3 sequence: CATISVTGELFF. As DNA, the CDR3 is TGTGCCACGATCAGTGTCACCGGGGAGCTGTTTTTT.

The rearrangement uses TRBV7-2 and TRBJ2-3; no firm D call. This CDR3 has 15 amino acids. The ends were cut back, 4 bases at V and 1 base at J, with 12 bases in the middle. Germline CDR1 is SGHTA and CDR2 is FQGNSA. The CDR3 reads CASSSGLSRTDTQYF. As DNA, the CDR3 is TGTGCCAGCAGCTCAGGTCTCTCCCGCACAGATACGCAGTATTTT.

The chain has TRBV5-1 and TRBJ2-1; 11 positions match TRBD2. Germline CDR1 reads SGHRS; CDR2 reads YFSETQ. Trimming cost V 5 bases and J 0 bases; bases outside gene matches: 1. This CDR3 comprises 15 residues. CDR3 amino acids: CASRLAGASYNEQFF. CDR3 nucleotides: TGCGCCAGCAGACTAGCGGGGGCCTCCTACAATGAGCAGTTCTTC.

This clonotype came up many times. This chain connects TRBV6-4 to TRBJ2-3; D unclear. Germline V gene lookup returns CDR1 MRHNA and CDR2 SNTAGT. Trimming removed 2 bases from V and 1 base from J, with 7 bases in between. The CDR3 runs 14 residues. The CDR3 is CASSDMHGTDTQYF. The DNA of the CDR3 is TGTGCCAGCAGTGACATGCACGGCACAGATACGCAGTATTTT.

This chain joins TRBV5-1 and TRBJ2-2; D is unresolved. The CDR3 runs 15 residues. Germline V gene data show CDR1 as SGHRS and CDR2 as YFSETQ. V dropped 0 bases and J dropped 4 bases, with 10 bases sitting between them. The CDR3, as DNA: TGCGCCAGCAGCTTGGGGTATGGTAGCACCGGGGAGCTGTTTTTT. This sequence encodes CASSLGYGSTGELFF.

The genes are TRBV5-1 and TRBJ2-2; the match to TRBD1 covers 7 bases. The junction had 4 bases not matched to a gene; V was cut back by 2 bases and J by 3 bases. The germline CDR1 and CDR2 sequences are SGHRS and YFSETQ. CDR3 size: 15 residues. The DNA for the CDR3 is TGCGCCAGCAGCTTCGACAGGGCATACACCGGGGAGCTGTTTTTT. Translating gives CASSFDRAYTGELFF.